This TCR beta chain was identified during a study of cytomegalovirus exposure and HLA in healthy donors. The PCR made use of 60 Vbeta and 13 Jbeta primers. Only in-frame clones appear in the TCRdb table, and some are missing; sequencing was by immunoSEQ multiplex PCR. This sample yields 200,000 to 250,000 clones, of which 70% to 85% are seen a single time; 3.5% to 4% belongs to the top ten. Study outcomes and limitations: Most observed TCR sequences were rare, whereas some public TCRs were detected in many donors.

A note on this clone: Its antigen is not identified.

The CDR3 length is 15 residues. In germline, CDR1 is SGDLS, CDR2 YYNGEE. V trimming: 3 bases; J trimming: 5 bases; junction bases outside the gene matches: 11. The TCR originated in a male donor in good health and CMV-seronegative. The chain is built from TRBV9 and TRBJ2-7, with 7 bases identical to TRBD2. The specimen sequenced was PBMCs. The CDR3 nucleotides are TGTGCCAGCAGCGGCTCGACTAGCCGGGGTAACGAGCAGTACTTC. It is translated as CASSGSTSRGNEQYF.